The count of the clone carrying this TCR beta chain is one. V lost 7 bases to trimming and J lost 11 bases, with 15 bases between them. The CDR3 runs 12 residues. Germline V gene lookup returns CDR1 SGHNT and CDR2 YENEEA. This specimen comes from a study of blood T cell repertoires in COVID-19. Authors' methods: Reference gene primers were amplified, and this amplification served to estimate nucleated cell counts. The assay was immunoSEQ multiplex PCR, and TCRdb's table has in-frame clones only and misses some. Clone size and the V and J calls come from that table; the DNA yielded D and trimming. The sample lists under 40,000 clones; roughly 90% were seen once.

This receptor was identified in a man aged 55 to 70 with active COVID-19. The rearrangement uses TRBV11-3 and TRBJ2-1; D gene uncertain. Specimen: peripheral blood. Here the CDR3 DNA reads TGTGCCAGCACCATCGAGGTTACCCAGCAGTTCTTC. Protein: CASTIEVTQQFF.